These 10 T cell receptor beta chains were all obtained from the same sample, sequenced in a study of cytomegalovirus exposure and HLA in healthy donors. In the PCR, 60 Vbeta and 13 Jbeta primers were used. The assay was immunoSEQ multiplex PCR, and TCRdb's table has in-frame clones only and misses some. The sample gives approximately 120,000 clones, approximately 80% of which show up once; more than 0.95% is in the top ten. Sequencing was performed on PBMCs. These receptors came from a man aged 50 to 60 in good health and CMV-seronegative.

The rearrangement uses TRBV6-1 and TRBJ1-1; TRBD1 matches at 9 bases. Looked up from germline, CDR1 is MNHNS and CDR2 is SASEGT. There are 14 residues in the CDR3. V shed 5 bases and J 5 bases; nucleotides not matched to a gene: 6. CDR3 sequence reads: CASSWDRVETEAFF. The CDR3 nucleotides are TGTGCCAGCAGTTGGGACAGGGTCGAAACTGAAGCTTTCTTT.

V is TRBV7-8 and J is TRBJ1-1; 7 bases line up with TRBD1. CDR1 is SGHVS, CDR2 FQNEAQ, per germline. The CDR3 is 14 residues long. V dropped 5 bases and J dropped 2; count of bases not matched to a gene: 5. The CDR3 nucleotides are TGTGCCAGCAGCCCCCGGGACAGCAACACTGAAGCTTTCTTT. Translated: CASSPRDSNTEAFF.

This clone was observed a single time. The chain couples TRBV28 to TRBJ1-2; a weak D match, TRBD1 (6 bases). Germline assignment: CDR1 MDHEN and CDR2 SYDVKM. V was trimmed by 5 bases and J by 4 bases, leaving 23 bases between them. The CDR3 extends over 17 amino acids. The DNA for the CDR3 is TGTGCCAGCAGTAGTAATCTCGAGGGGGGGCGTGCCTATGGCTACACCTTC. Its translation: CASSSNLEGGRAYGYTF.

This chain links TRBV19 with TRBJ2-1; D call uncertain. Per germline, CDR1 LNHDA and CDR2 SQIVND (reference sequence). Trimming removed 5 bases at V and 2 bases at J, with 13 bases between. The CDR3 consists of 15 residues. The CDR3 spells CASSDSSAPYNEQFF. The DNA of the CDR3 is TGTGCCAGTAGTGACTCTTCGGCACCCTACAATGAGCAGTTCTTC.

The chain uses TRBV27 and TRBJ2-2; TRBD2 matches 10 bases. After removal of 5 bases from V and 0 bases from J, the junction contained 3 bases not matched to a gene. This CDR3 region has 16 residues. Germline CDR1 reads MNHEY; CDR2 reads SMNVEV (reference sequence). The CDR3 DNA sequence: TGTGCCAGCAGTCTCGGACTAGCGGCGAACACCGGGGAGCTGTTTTTT. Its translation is CASSLGLAANTGELFF.

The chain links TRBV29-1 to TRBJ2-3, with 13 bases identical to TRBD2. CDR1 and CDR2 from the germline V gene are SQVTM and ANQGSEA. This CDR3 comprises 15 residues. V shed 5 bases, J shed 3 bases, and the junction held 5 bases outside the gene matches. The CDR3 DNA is TGCAGCGTTCCCGGGACTAGCGGGATTACAGATACGCAGTATTTT. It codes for CSVPGTSGITDTQYF.

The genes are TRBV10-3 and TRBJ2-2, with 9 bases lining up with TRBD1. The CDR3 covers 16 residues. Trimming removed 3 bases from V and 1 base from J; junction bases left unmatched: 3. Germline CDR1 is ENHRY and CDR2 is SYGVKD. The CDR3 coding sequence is TGTGCCATCAGTGAAACAGGGGGCATGAACACCGGGGAGCTGTTTTTT. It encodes CAISETGGMNTGELFF.

The CDR3 sequence: CASRPSTGAFGNEQFF. CDR3 in DNA: TGCGCCAGCAGACCATCTACAGGGGCTTTCGGGAATGAGCAGTTCTTC. The chain joins TRBV10-2 to TRBJ2-1, with 7 bases that match TRBD1. The CDR3 runs 16 residues. Germline assignment: CDR1 WSHSY and CDR2 SAAADI. V was clipped by 6 bases and J by 7 bases; unmatched bases: 15.

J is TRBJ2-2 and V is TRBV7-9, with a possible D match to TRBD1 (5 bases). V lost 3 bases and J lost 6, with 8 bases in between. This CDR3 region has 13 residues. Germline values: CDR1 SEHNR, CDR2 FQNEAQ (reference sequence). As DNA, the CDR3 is TGTGCCAGCAGCTTCTCAGGGCCCGGGGAGCTGTTTTTT. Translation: CASSFSGPGELFF.

The CDR3 loop reads CSVVQGLAGYNEQFF. The CDR3 coding sequence is TGCAGCGTCGTCCAAGGACTAGCGGGGTACAATGAGCAGTTCTTC. The J gene is TRBJ2-1, the V gene TRBV29-1; 12 bases line up with TRBD2. This CDR3 has 15 amino acids. The V gene end was trimmed by 6 bases and the J gene end by 4 bases; junction bases not matched to a gene: 7. Germline CDR1 is SQVTM and CDR2 is ANQGSEA.